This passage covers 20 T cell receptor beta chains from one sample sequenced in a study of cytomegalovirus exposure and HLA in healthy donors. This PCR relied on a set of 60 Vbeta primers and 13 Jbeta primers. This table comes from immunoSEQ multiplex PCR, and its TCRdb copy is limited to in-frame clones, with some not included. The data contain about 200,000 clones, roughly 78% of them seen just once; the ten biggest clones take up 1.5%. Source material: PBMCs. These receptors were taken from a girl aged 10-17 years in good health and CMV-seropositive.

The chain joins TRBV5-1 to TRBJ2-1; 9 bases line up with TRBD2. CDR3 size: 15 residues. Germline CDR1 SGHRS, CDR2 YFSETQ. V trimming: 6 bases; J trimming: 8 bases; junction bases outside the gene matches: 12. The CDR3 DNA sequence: TGCGCCAGCACCGCGCGGGGGGGGGAGGTCGATGAGCAGTTCTTC. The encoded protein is CASTARGGEVDEQFF.

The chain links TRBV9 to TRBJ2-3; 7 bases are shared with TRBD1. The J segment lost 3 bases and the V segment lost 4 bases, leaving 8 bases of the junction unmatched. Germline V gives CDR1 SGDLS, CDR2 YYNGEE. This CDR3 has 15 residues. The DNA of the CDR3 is TGTGCCAGCAGCCTACAGGGGCTAGGGACAGATACGCAGTATTTT. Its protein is CASSLQGLGTDTQYF. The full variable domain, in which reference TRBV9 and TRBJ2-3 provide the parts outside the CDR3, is DSGVTQTPKHLITATGQRVTLRCSPRSGDLSVYWYQQSLDQGLQFLIQYYNGEERAKGNILERFSAQQFPDLHSELNLSSLELGDSALYFCASSLQGLGTDTQYFGPGTRLTVL.

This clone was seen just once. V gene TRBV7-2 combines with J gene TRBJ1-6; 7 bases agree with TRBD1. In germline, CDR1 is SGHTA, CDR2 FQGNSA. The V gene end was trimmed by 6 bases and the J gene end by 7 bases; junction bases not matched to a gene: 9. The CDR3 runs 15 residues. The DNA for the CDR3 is TGTGCCAGCAGGCAGGCAGGGGGAGAGAATTCACCCCTCCACTTT. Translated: CASRQAGGENSPLHF.

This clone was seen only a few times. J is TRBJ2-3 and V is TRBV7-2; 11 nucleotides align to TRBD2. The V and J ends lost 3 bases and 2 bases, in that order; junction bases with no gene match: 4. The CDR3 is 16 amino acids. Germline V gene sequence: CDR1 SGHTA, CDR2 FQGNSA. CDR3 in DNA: TGTGCCAGCAGCTTTAGCGGGGGGGGATTCACAGATACGCAGTATTTT. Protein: CASSFSGGGFTDTQYF.

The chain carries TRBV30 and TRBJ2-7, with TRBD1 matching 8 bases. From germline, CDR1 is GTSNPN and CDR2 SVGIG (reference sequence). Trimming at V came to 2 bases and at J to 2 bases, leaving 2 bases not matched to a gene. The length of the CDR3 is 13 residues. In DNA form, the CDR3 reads TGTGCCTGGAGTCAGGGGGCGGCCTACGAGCAGTACTTC. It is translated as CAWSQGAAYEQYF.

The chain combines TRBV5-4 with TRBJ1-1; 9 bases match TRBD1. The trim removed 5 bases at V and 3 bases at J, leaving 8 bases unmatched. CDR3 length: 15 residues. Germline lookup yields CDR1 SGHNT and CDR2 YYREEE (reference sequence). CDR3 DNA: TGTGCCAGCAGGGATATACAGGGGGCCTACACTGAAGCTTTCTTT. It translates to CASRDIQGAYTEAFF.

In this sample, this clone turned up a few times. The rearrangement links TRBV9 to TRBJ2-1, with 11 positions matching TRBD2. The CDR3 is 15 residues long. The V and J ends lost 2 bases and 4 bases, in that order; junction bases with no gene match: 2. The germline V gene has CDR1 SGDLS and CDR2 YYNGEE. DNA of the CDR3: TGTGCCAGCAGCGTTACTAGCGGGGGTTACAATGAGCAGTTCTTC. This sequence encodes CASSVTSGGYNEQFF.

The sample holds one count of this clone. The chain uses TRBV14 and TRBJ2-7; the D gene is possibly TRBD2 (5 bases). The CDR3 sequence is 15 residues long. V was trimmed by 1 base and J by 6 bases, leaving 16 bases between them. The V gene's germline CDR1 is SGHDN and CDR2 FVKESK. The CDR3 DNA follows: TGTGCCAGCAGCCAAGTTTACGGGGTAGGTCGCGAGCAGTACTTC. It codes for CASSQVYGVGREQYF.

CDR3: CASSQAGNIGQGGYTF. Here the CDR3 DNA reads TGCGCCAGCAGCCAAGCAGGTAATATCGGGCAGGGCGGCTACACCTTC. The chain is built from TRBV4-1 and TRBJ1-2; D is perhaps TRBD1 (5 bases). The V gene lost 1 base and the J gene lost 8 bases, with 20 bases spanning the gap. The CDR3 length is 16 residues. Germline lookup yields CDR1 MGHRA and CDR2 YSYEKL.

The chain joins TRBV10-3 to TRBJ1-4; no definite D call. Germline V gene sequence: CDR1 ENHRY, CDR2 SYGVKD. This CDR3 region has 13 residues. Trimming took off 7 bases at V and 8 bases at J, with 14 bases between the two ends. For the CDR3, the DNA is TGTGCCATCACCGACACCTCCAACGAAAAACTGTTTTTT. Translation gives CAITDTSNEKLFF.

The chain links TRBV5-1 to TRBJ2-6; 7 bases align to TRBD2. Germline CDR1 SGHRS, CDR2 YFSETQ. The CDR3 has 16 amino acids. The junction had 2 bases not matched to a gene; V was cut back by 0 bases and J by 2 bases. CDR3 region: CASSLAGGTGANVLTF. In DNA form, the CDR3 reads TGCGCCAGCAGCTTGGCCGGGGGGACTGGGGCCAACGTCCTGACTTTC.

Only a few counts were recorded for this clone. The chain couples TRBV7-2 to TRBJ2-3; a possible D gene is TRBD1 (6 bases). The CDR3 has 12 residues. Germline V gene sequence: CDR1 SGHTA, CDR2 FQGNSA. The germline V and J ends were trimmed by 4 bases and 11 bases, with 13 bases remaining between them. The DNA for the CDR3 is TGTGCCAGCAGCTCCCGGGACAATAAGCAGTATTTT. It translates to CASSSRDNKQYF.

The CDR3 bases are TGCAGCGCCTTGACAGGGCTCCAGACCCAGTACTTC. Amino acid sequence: CSALTGLQTQYF. The V call is TRBV29-1, the J call TRBJ2-5, with 7 positions matching TRBD1. The germline V gene has CDR1 SQVTM and CDR2 ANQGSEA. CDR3 length: 12 amino acids. The V segment lost 7 bases and the J segment 6 bases; nucleotides outside the gene matches: 8.

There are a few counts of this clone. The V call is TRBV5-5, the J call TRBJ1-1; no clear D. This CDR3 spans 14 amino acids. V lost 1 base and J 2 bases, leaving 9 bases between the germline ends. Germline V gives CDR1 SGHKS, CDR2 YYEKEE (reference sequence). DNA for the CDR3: TGTGCCAGCAGCTTGCAACAGATTAACACTGAAGCTTTCTTT. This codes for CASSLQQINTEAFF.

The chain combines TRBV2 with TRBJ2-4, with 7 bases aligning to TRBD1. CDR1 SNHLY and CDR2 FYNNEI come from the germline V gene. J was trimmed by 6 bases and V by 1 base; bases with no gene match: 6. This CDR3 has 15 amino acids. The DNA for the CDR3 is TGTGCCAGCAGTGAAGATCGTAGGGGGCTAAACATTCAGTACTTC. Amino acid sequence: CASSEDRRGLNIQYF.

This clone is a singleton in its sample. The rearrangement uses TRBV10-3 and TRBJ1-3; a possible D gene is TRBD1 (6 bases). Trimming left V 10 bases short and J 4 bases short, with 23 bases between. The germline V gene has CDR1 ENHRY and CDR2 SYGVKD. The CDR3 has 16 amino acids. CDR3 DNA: TGTGCCACCAGCCAGGAGTCGGGGGGCCTGGGAAACACCATATATTTT. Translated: CATSQESGGLGNTIYF.

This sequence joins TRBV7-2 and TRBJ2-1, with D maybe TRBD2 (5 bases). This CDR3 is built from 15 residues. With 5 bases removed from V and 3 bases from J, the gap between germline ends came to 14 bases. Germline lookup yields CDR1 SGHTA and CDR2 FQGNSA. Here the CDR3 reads CASSPSQRSYNEQFF. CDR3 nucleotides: TGTGCCAGCAGCCCGTCCCAGCGGAGCTACAATGAGCAGTTCTTC.

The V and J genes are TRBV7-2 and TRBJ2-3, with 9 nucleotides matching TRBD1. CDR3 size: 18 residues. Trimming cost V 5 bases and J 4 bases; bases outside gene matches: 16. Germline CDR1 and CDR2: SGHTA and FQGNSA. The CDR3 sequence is CASSIGQGSVLGADTQYF. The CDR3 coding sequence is TGTGCCAGCAGCATAGGACAGGGGTCGGTTTTAGGTGCAGATACGCAGTATTTT.

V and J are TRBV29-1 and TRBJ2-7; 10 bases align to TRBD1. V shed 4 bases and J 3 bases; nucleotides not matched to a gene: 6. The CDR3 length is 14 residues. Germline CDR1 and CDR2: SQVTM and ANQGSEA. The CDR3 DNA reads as TGCAGCGTTGGTGAGACAGGGGGCCACTACGAGCAGTACTTC. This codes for CSVGETGGHYEQYF.

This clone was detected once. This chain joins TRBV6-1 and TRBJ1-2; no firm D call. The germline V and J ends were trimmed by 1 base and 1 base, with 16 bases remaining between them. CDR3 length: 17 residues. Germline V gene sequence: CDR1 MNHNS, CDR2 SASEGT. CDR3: CASSEVMTGRGNYGYTF. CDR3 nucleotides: TGTGCCAGCAGTGAAGTTATGACCGGGCGGGGTAACTATGGCTACACCTTC.